What follows describes a single TCR beta chain. Its target is not known. This entry belongs to a study of TIL therapy for anti-PD-1-resistant metastatic lung cancer. Study-wide context: Median tumor mutation burden was 1.5 mutations per megabase. Study-wide results and limits: Treatment-naive, never-smoker and oncogene-addicted patients were overrepresented in this highly selected cohort.

Time point of the sample: pre-treatment sample, taken before nivolumab and TIL therapy. CDR3 length: 14 amino acids. The V segment lost 6 bases and the J segment 5 bases; nucleotides outside the gene matches: 4. Germline values: CDR1 MNHEY, CDR2 SMNVEV (reference sequence). This was the immunoSEQ v3 assay. Each library reached some 2 million read pairs, or 5-6 million at deep level. Produced via immunoSEQ multiplex PCR; TCRdb's table is partial and in-frame only. This sample has under 60,000 clones; around 86% occur once, and the top ten carry 4% to 6%. This clonotype originated in a person between 25 and 80 years old with non-small cell lung cancer. This sample comprised blood, obtained at baseline. This rearrangement joins TRBV27 to TRBJ1-6, with 7 nucleotides matching TRBD1. This chain's CDR3 is CASRNRGHNSPLHF. The CDR3 nucleotides are TGTGCCAGCAGAAACAGGGGCCATAATTCACCCCTCCACTTT.